The TCR beta chain described here comes from a study of cytomegalovirus exposure and HLA in healthy donors. Overall study results and limits: Later genetic work tied a missense DCLRE1C variant to beta-chain V and J trimming.

Trimming shortened V by 5 bases and J by 3 bases, and 14 bases separated the two germline ends. The CDR3 extends over 14 amino acids. The V gene's germline CDR1 is SNHLY and CDR2 FYNNEI. PCR primers comprised 60 Vbeta and 13 Jbeta primers. Measured with immunoSEQ multiplex PCR; TCRdb has only the in-frame clones, and not every one. The sample has roughly 100,000 clones, around 79% seen once; the top ten hold roughly 3.6%. Regarding this clone: Its antigen is still unknown. Other nucleotide sequences in the sample specify the same CDR3.

Sequencing input: PBMCs. The rearrangement joins TRBV2 to TRBJ2-7, with a tentative D call TRBD1 (6 bases). The clonotype originates from a man in his sixties in good health and CMV-seronegative. The CDR3 here is CASSLTGVSYEQYF. CDR3 DNA sequence: TGTGCCAGCAGTTTGACAGGAGTAAGCTACGAGCAGTACTTC.